One and the same sample provided the 16 T cell receptor beta chains below, sequenced in a study of blood T cell repertoires in COVID-19. Libraries were prepared by immunoSEQ multiplex PCR; TCRdb keeps only in-frame clonotypes and omits some of them. The sample yields more than 90,000 clones, roughly 85% seen once. Specimen: peripheral blood. Receptor source: an elderly man with acute or convalescent COVID-19.

This clone has only a few counts. V gene TRBV7-2 combines with J gene TRBJ2-5; 8 nucleotides align to TRBD1. The V gene end was trimmed by 5 bases and the J gene end by 5 bases; junction bases not matched to a gene: 10. The CDR3 runs to 15 residues. Germline CDR1 reads SGHTA; CDR2 reads FQGNSA. For the CDR3, the DNA is TGTGCCAGCAGCCCCACGACAGGGGTGAGGGAGACCCAGTACTTC. Its protein product is CASSPTTGVRETQYF.

The rearrangement links TRBV5-1 to TRBJ2-5, with 11 bases fitting TRBD2. Germline V gives CDR1 SGHRS, CDR2 YFSETQ. CDR3 length equals 16 residues. The ends lost 1 base at V and 1 base at J; junction bases unmatched: 3. As DNA, the CDR3 is TGCGCCAGCAGCTTGACTAGCGGGAGCCTCCAAGAGACCCAGTACTTC. As protein: CASSLTSGSLQETQYF.

This chain joins TRBV6-1 and TRBJ2-1; 13 bases are shared with TRBD2. The CDR3 consists of 17 residues. After removal of 2 bases from V and 8 bases from J, the junction contained 9 bases not matched to a gene. Germline CDR1 and CDR2: MNHNS and SASEGT. The CDR3 spells CASSEKRGLAGIDEQFF. The CDR3 DNA is TGTGCCAGCAGTGAAAAGAGGGGACTAGCGGGAATCGATGAGCAGTTCTTC.

The chain couples TRBV30 to TRBJ1-3; D remains unclear. The V end lost 4 bases, the J end lost 1 base, and 8 bases lay between the germline ends. The CDR3 length is 13 residues. The V gene's germline CDR1 is GTSNPN and CDR2 SVGIG (reference sequence). The CDR3 DNA reads as TGTGCCTGGAACTCGGGATCTGGAAACACCATATATTTT. Amino acids: CAWNSGSGNTIYF.

The chain employs TRBV28 and TRBJ2-5, with a possible D match to TRBD1 (6 bases). The CDR3 spans 12 residues. The germline V and J ends were trimmed by 9 bases and 4 bases, with 12 bases remaining between them. Germline V lookup: CDR1 MDHEN, CDR2 SYDVKM. Here the CDR3 DNA reads TGTGCCAGTCAAGACAGGCGAGAGACCCAGTACTTC. As protein: CASQDRRETQYF.

This clone was counted a few times. V usage is TRBV7-2 and J usage is TRBJ1-1; D gene ambiguous. Deletions cut 6 bases from V and 11 bases from J, with 16 bases between. There are 12 residues in the CDR3. Germline V gene sequence: CDR1 SGHTA, CDR2 FQGNSA. The CDR3 reads CASRVPGEAAFF. In DNA, the CDR3 is TGTGCCAGCAGGGTTCCCGGGGAGGCGGCTTTCTTT.

This clone was observed a handful of times. The V call is TRBV27, the J call TRBJ2-7; weak D call: TRBD1 (6 bases). Germline CDR1 MNHEY, CDR2 SMNVEV (reference sequence). Trimming removed 5 bases at V and 3 bases at J, with 11 bases between. The CDR3 is made up of 13 amino acids. CDR3 residues: CASSTGQRYEQYF. The CDR3 DNA reads TGTGCCAGCAGTACCGGACAGCGCTACGAGCAGTACTTC.

The chain recombines TRBV24-1 with TRBJ2-7, with 10 bases that match TRBD2. The CDR3 totals 15 residues. From germline, CDR1 is KGHDR and CDR2 SFDVKD. V gave up 4 bases and J gave up 3 bases; unmatched junction bases: 5. CDR3 loop: CATSETTSGIYEQYF. CDR3 nucleotide sequence: TGTGCCACCAGTGAAACAACTAGCGGGATCTACGAGCAGTACTTC.

This clone was recorded once. The CDR3 coding sequence is TGTGCCAGCATTGGACAGGGAAGATCGGGCTATGGCTACACCTTC. It is translated as CASIGQGRSGYGYTF. The chain joins TRBV2 to TRBJ1-2, with 8 bases matching TRBD1. Trimming at V came to 7 bases and at J to 4 bases, leaving 11 bases not matched to a gene. The CDR3 runs 15 residues. The V gene's germline CDR1 is SNHLY and CDR2 FYNNEI. The full variable domain, its missing parts supplied by reference TRBV2 and TRBJ1-2, is EPEVTQTPSHQVTQMGQEVILRCVPISNHLYFYWYRQILGQKVEFLVSFYNNEISEKSEIFDDQFSVERPDGSNFTLKIRSTKLEDSAMYFCASIGQGRSGYGYTFGSGTRLTVV.

V gene TRBV29-1 combines with J gene TRBJ2-2, with TRBD1 matching over 9 bases. Trimming cost V 5 bases and J 4 bases; bases outside gene matches: 11. CDR3 length: 16 residues. CDR1 and CDR2 from the germline V gene are SQVTM and ANQGSEA. DNA for the CDR3: TGCAGCGTTAGGACAGGGGACCCCTCGGGCACCGGGGAGCTGTTTTTT. This gives the protein CSVRTGDPSGTGELFF.

This clone was seen only once. The genes are TRBV7-9 and TRBJ2-3, with unresolved D. Germline assignment: CDR1 SEHNR and CDR2 FQNEAQ (reference sequence). With 1 base removed from V and 2 bases from J, the gap between germline ends came to 7 bases. The CDR3 consists of 14 residues. Here the CDR3 DNA reads TGTGCCAGCAGCTTAGGAGCCACCACAGATACGCAGTATTTT. The encoded protein is CASSLGATTDTQYF.

This clone showed up just a few times. The genes are TRBV7-9 and TRBJ1-1, with 9 positions matching TRBD1. Per the germline V gene, CDR1 is SEHNR and CDR2 is FQNEAQ (reference sequence). The CDR3 is 14 amino acids. The trim removed 4 bases at V and 6 bases at J, leaving 6 bases unmatched. The CDR3 spells CASSWRDREAEAFF. DNA of the CDR3: TGTGCCAGCAGCTGGCGGGACAGGGAGGCTGAAGCTTTCTTT.

CDR3: CASSQSTGAGNYGYTF. The CDR3 DNA sequence: TGCGCCAGCAGTCAATCCACAGGGGCGGGGAACTATGGCTACACCTTC. V is TRBV23-1 and J is TRBJ1-2; 7 bases are a match to TRBD1. TRBV23-1 is an ORF, and what it does is uncertain. The CDR3 is 16 residues long. The J segment lost 2 bases and the V segment lost 0 bases, leaving 6 bases of the junction unmatched.

The chain combines TRBV6-5 with TRBJ2-7, with D tentatively TRBD1 (6 bases). The CDR3 has 15 residues. The V and J ends lost 6 bases and 7 bases respectively, with 22 bases between them. Germline CDR1 MNHEY, CDR2 SVGAGI. The CDR3 nucleotides read TGTGCCAGCAGGCCAACCGGGACACCTAAAGGGGAGCAGTACTTC. Its protein is CASRPTGTPKGEQYF.

The V gene is TRBV30, the J gene TRBJ2-5; 9 nucleotides agree with TRBD2. The CDR3 is 15 residues long. With 2 bases clipped from V and 4 bases from J, the junction kept 8 bases outside the gene matches. Germline V gives CDR1 GTSNPN, CDR2 SVGIG (reference sequence). CDR3 sequence (DNA): TGTGCCTGGAGTCCCGCTAGCGGGATTTCAGAGACCCAGTACTTC. Its translation is CAWSPASGISETQYF.

The V and J genes are TRBV2 and TRBJ2-7; D not certain. Germline V gene data show CDR1 as SNHLY and CDR2 as FYNNEI. V lost 7 bases to trimming and J lost 0 bases, with 4 bases between them. The CDR3 consists of 11 residues. The CDR3 loop reads CASKSSYEQYF. For the CDR3, the DNA is TGTGCCAGCAAGAGCTCCTACGAGCAGTACTTC.